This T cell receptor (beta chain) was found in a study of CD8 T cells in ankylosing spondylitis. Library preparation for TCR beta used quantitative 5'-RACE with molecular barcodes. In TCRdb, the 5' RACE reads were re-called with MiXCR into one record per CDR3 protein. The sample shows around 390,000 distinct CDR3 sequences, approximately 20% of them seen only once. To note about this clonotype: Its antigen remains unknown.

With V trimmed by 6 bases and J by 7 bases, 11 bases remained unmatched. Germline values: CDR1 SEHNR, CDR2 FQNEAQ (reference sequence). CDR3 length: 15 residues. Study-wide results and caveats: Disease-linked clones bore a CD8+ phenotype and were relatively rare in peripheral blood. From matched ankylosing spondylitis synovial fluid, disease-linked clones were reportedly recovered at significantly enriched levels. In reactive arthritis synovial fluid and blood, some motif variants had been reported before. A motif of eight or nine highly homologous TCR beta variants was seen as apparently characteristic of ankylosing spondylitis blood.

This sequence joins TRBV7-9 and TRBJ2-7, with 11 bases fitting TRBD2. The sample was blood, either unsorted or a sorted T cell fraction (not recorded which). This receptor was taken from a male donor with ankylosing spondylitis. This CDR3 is CASRQGTSGRSEQYF. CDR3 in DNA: TGTGCCAGCAGACAAGGTACTAGCGGGAGAAGTGAGCAGTACTTC.